The T cell receptor beta chain described here comes from a study of Ad26.COV2.S vaccination and SARS-CoV-2 variants. Overall study context: Enrolled in COV1001, the donor was in the Ad26.COV2.S trial arm, which received the vaccine. Study-wide findings and caveats: Vaccinees and placebo recipients showed similar non-spike TCR breadth.

Here immunoSEQ multiplex PCR was the method, and the copy in TCRdb shows in-frame clones only, minus some. The table records 400,000 to 450,000 clones, about 90% of them present only once. Treatment denoted: some 20 received Ad26.COV2.S at low or high dose, single or two shots; 5 received placebo; per-sample allocation not given. Specimen acquisition occurred on day 63 following the initial vaccine or placebo injection. Boston supplied an adult donor aged 18-55 years. SARS-CoV-2 spike from the Wuhan strain was encoded by the vaccine, an Ad26 vector. The CDR3 consists of 14 residues. Between the trimmed V and J ends, which lost 5 bases and 3 bases, there was a span of 14 bases. Germline V CDR1 and CDR2: MNHEY, SMNVEV (reference sequence). For this clone: Its antigen is currently unknown.

Here the sequenced sample was peripheral blood, taken in a trial of Ad26.COV2.S vaccine versus placebo. The receptor was derived from a person aged 18 to 59 who received the Ad26.COV2.S COVID-19 vaccine or a placebo. V gene TRBV27 combines with J gene TRBJ2-7; perhaps TRBD1 as D (6 bases). The DNA for the CDR3 is TGTGCCAGCAGTCGGGGACATCGACTCTACGAGCAGTACTTC. Translation: CASSRGHRLYEQYF.